What follows describes a single T cell receptor beta chain. Profiling relied on immunoSEQ multiplex PCR, and the TCRdb table lists in-frame clones only, not all of them. Among about 130,000 clones listed, 80% to 95% were seen once. This specimen comes from a study of control samples from healthy donors and cancer patients. CDR3 length: 10 amino acids. V was clipped by 8 bases and J by 6 bases, with 8 bases between them. CDR1 and CDR2 from the germline V gene are SGHTA and FQGTGA. The sequencing input was blood. The V and J genes are TRBV7-3 and TRBJ2-7; D uncertain. This receptor was obtained from a man aged 40-50 years in good health. Written as DNA, the CDR3 is TGTGCCAGCCCAGACCCCGAGCAGTACTTC. Its translation is CASPDPEQYF.